The 7 T cell receptor beta chains given below trace back to one sample, sequenced in a study of shared clonotypes between healthy human individuals. Libraries were prepared by immunoSEQ multiplex PCR; TCRdb keeps only in-frame clonotypes and omits some of them. Here the sample spans about 1.1 million clones, about four fifths being singletons. Sequencing was carried out using memory CD4+ T cells from PBMCs. Indicated subset: CD45RA-negative fraction. The receptors were gathered from a man younger than 30 in good health. Some clones in this sample may be carry-over from other donors' samples.

The chain recombines TRBV18 with TRBJ1-4; no clear D gene. Germline V gene lookup returns CDR1 KGHSH and CDR2 LQKENI. This CDR3 spans 15 amino acids. With 2 bases removed from V and 0 bases from J, the gap between germline ends came to 7 bases. The CDR3 coding sequence is TGTGCCAGCTCACCATTGCGTTCAACTAATGAAAAACTGTTTTTT. Amino acids: CASSPLRSTNEKLFF.

About this clone: Just one base apart from a much larger clone, this may be a read error. Distinct nucleotide sequences in the sample also encode this CDR3. The V gene is TRBV5-1, the J gene TRBJ1-4; D gene ambiguous. The CDR3 sequence is 15 residues long. V gave up 0 bases and J gave up 0 bases, with 6 bases separating them. Germline V CDR1 and CDR2: SGHRS, YFSETQ. This chain's CDR3 is CASSLEGTTNEKLFF. For the CDR3, the DNA is TGCGCCAGCAGCTTGGAAGGGACAACTAATGAAAAACTGTTTTTT.

The rearrangement links TRBV4-2 to TRBJ2-3; 12 bases agree with TRBD2. CDR3 length: 17 amino acids. The ends lost 3 bases at V and 0 bases at J; junction bases unmatched: 4. Germline assignment: CDR1 LGHNA and CDR2 YNFKEQ. CDR3 sequence (DNA): TGTGCCAGCAGCCACGGGACTAGCGGGCAAAGCACAGATACGCAGTATTTT. It is translated as CASSHGTSGQSTDTQYF.

The CDR3 spells CASSVGALLSEQFF. CDR3 DNA: TGTGCCAGCAGCGTGGGGGCCCTCCTGAGTGAGCAGTTCTTC. The chain has TRBV9 and TRBJ2-1, with D tentatively TRBD1 (6 bases). The CDR3 is made up of 14 amino acids. CDR1 SGDLS and CDR2 YYNGEE come from the germline V gene. V gave up 2 bases and J gave up 9 bases, with 15 bases separating them.

The chain joins TRBV7-8 to TRBJ1-2, with a weak D call TRBD1 (5 bases). The CDR3 totals 13 residues. The V gene's germline CDR1 is SGHVS and CDR2 FQNEAQ. With 8 bases removed from V and 6 bases from J, the gap between germline ends came to 16 bases. CDR3 amino acids: CASLGGVKDGYTF. CDR3 in DNA: TGTGCCAGCCTCGGAGGGGTAAAGGATGGCTACACCTTC.

This chain joins TRBV5-4 and TRBJ1-1; 12 bases agree with TRBD1. Looked up from germline, CDR1 is SGHNT and CDR2 is YYREEE (reference sequence). The CDR3 is made up of 15 amino acids. V shed 0 bases and J 10 bases; nucleotides not matched to a gene: 7. The DNA of the CDR3 is TGTGCCAGCAGCTTGGCGGGGACAGGGGGCGGGTCAGCTTTCTTT. Translating it yields CASSLAGTGGGSAFF. Supplemented by reference TRBV5-4 and TRBJ1-1, the full variable domain reads ETGVTQSPTHLIKTRGQQVTLRCSSQSGHNTVSWYQQALGQGPQFIFQYYREEENGRGNFPPRFSGLQFPNYSSELNVNALELDDSALYLCASSLAGTGGGSAFFGQGTRLTVV.

The V gene is TRBV5-1, the J gene TRBJ2-3, with 8 nucleotides matching TRBD1. J lost 0 bases, V lost 0 bases, and 3 bases had no gene match. CDR1 is SGHRS and CDR2 is YFSETQ in the germline V gene. The length of the CDR3 is 16 residues. The CDR3 is CASSLGDRLSTDTQYF. In nucleotides, the CDR3 is TGCGCCAGCAGCTTGGGGGACAGGCTTAGCACAGATACGCAGTATTTT.